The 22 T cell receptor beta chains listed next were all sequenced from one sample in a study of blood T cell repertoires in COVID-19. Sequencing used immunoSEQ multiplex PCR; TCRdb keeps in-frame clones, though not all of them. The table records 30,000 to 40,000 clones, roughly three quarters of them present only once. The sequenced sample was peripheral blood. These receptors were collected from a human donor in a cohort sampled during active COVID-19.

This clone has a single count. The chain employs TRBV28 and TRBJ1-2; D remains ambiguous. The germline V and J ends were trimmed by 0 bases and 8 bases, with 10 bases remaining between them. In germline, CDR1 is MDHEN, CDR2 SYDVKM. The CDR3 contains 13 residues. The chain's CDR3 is CASSLWSGRGYTF. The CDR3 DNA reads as TGTGCCAGCAGTTTATGGTCAGGTCGAGGCTACACCTTC.

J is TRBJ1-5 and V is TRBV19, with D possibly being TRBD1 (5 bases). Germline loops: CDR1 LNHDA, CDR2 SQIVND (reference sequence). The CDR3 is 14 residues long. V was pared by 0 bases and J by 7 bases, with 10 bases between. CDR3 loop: CASSIDGGGQPQHF. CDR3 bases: TGTGCCAGTAGTATAGATGGGGGGGGACAGCCCCAGCATTTT.

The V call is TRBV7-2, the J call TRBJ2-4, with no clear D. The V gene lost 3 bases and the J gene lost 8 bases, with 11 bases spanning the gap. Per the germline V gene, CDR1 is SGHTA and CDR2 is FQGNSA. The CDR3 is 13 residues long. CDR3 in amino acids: CASSFAQQDIQYF. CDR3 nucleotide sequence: TGTGCCAGCAGCTTCGCACAGCAGGACATTCAGTACTTC.

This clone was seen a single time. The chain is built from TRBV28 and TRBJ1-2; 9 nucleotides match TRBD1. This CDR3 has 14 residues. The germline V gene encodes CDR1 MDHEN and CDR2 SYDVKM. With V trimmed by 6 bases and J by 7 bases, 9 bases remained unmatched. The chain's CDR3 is CASREQGARVGYTF. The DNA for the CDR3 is TGTGCCAGCAGAGAACAGGGGGCGCGGGTTGGCTACACCTTC.

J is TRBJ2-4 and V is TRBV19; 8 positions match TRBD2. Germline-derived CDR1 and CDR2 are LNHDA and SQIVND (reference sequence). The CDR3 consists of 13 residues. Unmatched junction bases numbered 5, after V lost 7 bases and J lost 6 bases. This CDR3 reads CASTSGTRNIQYF. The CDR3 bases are TGTGCCAGTACCTCCGGGACTAGAAACATTCAGTACTTC.

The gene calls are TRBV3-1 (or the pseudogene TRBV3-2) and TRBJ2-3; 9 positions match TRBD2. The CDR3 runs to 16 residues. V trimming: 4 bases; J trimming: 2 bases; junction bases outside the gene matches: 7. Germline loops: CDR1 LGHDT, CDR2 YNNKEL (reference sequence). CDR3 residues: CASSRSTSGFTDTQYF. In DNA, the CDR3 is TGTGCCAGCAGCCGTTCGACTAGCGGTTTCACAGATACGCAGTATTTT.

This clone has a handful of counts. CDR3 sequence reads: CASSSLRQGSFYEQYF. The DNA of the CDR3 is TGTGCCAGTAGCAGCCTACGACAGGGTAGTTTCTACGAGCAGTACTTC. The chain recombines TRBV19 with TRBJ2-7, with TRBD1 identical over 7 bases. This CDR3 is built from 16 residues. Germline CDR1 reads LNHDA; CDR2 reads SQIVND (reference sequence). Trimming at V came to 6 bases and at J to 3 bases, leaving 14 bases not matched to a gene.

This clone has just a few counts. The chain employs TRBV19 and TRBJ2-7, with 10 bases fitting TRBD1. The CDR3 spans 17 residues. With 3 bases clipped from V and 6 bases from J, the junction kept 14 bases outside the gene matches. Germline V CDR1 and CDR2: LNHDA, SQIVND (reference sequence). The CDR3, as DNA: TGTGCCAGTAGTATGTTCGTGGGGGACAGGGGCCCCGGCGAGCAGTACTTC. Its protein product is CASSMFVGDRGPGEQYF.

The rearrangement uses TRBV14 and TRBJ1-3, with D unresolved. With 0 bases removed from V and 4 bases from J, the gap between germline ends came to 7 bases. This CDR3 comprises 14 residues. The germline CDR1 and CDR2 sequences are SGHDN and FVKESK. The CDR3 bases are TGTGCCAGCAGCCAAGATCGGGGAGGAAACACCATATATTTT. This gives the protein CASSQDRGGNTIYF.

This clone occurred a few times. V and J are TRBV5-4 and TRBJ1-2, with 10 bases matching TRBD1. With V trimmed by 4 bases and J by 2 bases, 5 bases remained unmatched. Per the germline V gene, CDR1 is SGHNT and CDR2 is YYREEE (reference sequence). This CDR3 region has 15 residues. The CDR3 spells CASSLQGQGNYGYTF. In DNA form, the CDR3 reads TGTGCCAGCAGCCTTCAGGGACAGGGGAACTATGGCTACACCTTC.

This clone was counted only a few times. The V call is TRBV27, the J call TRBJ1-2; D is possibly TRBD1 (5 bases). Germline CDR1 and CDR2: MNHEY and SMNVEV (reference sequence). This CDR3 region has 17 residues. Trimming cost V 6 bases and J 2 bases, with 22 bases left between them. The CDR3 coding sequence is TGTGCCAGCAGCCGACTTTCCCCGGGACGGGAGAACTATGGCTACACCTTC. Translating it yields CASSRLSPGRENYGYTF.

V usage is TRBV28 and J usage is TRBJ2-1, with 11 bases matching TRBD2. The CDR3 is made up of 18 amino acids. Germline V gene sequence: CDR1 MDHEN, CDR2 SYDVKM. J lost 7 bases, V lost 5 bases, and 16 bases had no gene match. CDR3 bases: TGTGCCAGCAGTACGAACATATTGAGGCCTAGCGGGAGGAATGAGCAGTTCTTC. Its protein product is CASSTNILRPSGRNEQFF.

Written as DNA, the CDR3 is TGCGCCAGCAGTGAAGGGAGGGTGGAAGGGTCGGTTGGGCCACCATCTGGGAACATTCAGTACTTC. It yields the protein CASSEGRVEGSVGPPSGNIQYF. The V gene is TRBV10-1, the J gene TRBJ2-4; 7 nucleotides agree with TRBD2. CDR1 is WNHNN, CDR2 SYGVQD, per germline (reference sequence). There are 22 residues in the CDR3. After removal of 3 bases from V and 7 bases from J, the junction contained 30 bases not matched to a gene.

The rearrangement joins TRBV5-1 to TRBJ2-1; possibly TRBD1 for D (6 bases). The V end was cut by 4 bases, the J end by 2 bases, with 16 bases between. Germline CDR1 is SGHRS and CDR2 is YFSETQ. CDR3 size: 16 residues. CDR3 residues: CASSLQGGATYNEQFF. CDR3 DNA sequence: TGCGCCAGCAGCCTACAGGGTGGTGCTACCTACAATGAGCAGTTCTTC.

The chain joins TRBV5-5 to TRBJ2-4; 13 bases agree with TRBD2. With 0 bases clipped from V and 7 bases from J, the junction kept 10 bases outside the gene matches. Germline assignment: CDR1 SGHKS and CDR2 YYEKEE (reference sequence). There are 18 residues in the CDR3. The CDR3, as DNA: TGTGCCAGCAGCTTGGATGGGCGACTAGCGGGAGGAAGGAACATTCAGTACTTC. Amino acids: CASSLDGRLAGGRNIQYF.

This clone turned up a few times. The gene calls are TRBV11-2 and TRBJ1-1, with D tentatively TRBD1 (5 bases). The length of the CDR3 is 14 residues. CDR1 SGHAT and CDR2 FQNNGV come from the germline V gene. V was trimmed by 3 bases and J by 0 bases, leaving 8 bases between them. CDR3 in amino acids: CASSFTGMNTEAFF. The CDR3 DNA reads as TGTGCCAGCAGCTTTACAGGTATGAACACTGAAGCTTTCTTT.

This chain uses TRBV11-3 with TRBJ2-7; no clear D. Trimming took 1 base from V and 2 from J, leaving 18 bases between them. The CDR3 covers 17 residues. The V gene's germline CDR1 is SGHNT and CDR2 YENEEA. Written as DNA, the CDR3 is TGTGCCAGCAGCTTAGTCGCCCGGTCCCCTTGCCCCTACGAGCAGTACTTC. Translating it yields CASSLVARSPCPYEQYF. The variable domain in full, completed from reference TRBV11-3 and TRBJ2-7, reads EAGVVQSPRYKIIEKKQPVAFWCNPISGHNTLYWYLQNLGQGPELLIRYENEEAVDDSQLPKDRFSAERLKGVDSTLKIQPAELGDSAVYLCASSLVARSPCPYEQYFGPGTRLTVT.

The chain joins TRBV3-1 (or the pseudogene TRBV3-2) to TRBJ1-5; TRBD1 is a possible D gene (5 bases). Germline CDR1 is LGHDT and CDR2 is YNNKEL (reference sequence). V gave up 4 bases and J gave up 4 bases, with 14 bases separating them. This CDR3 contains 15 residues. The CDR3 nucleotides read TGTGCCAGCAGCCGAGGCGGGACGGGGAATCAGCCCCAGCATTTT. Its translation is CASSRGGTGNQPQHF.

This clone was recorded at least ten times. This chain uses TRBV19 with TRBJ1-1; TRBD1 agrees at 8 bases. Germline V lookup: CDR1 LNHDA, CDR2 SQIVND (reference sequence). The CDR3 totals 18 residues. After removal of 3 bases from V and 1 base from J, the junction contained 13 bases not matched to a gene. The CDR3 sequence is CASSMRVVVDRGNTEAFF. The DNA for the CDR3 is TGTGCCAGTAGTATGCGGGTTGTAGTCGACAGGGGGAACACTGAAGCTTTCTTT.

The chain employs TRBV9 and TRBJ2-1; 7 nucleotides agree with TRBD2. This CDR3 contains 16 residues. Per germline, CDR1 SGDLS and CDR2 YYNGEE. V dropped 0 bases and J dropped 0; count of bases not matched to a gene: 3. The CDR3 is CASSVGASGSYNEQFF. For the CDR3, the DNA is TGTGCCAGCAGCGTAGGGGCTAGCGGCTCCTACAATGAGCAGTTCTTC.

CDR3 DNA sequence: TGTGCCACCCAGGGACTAGCGGACACAGATACGCAGTATTTT. Protein: CATQGLADTDTQYF. The genes are TRBV5-8 and TRBJ2-3; the match to TRBD2 covers 11 bases. Germline assignment: CDR1 SGHTS and CDR2 YDEGEE. Losses at the gene ends were 9 bases for V and 2 bases for J; bases not matched to a gene: 5. The CDR3 covers 14 residues.

Written as DNA, the CDR3 is TGTGCCAGCAGTTTATGGGGGAGTTCCTACAATGAGCAGTTCTTC. It is translated as CASSLWGSSYNEQFF. This chain uses TRBV28 with TRBJ2-1, with D possibly matching TRBD2 (5 bases). This CDR3 has 15 residues. Germline-derived CDR1 and CDR2 are MDHEN and SYDVKM. The V gene lost 0 bases and the J gene lost 1 base, with 7 bases spanning the gap.